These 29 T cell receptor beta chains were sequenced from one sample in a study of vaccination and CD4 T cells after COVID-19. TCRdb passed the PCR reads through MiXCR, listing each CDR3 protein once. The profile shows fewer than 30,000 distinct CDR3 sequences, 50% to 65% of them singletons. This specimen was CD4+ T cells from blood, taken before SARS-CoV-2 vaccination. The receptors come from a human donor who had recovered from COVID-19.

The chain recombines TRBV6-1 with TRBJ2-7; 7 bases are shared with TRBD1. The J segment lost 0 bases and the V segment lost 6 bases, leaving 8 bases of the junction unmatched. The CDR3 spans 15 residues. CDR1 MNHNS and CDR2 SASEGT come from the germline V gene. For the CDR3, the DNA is TGTGCCAGCAGCCGGCCTGGACAGGCCTCCTACGAGCAGTACTTC. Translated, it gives CASSRPGQASYEQYF.

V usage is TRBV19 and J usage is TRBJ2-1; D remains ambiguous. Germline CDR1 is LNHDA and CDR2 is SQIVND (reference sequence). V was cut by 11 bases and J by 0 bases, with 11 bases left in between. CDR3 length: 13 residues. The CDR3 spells CACGPSSYNEQFF. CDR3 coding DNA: TGTGCCTGTGGCCCAAGCTCCTACAATGAGCAGTTCTTC.

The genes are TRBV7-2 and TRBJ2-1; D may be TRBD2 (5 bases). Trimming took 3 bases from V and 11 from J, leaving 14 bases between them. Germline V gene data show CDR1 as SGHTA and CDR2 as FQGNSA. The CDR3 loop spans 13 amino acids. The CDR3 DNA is TGTGCCAGCAGCTTTAAATTCGGGAACAAGCAGTTCTTC. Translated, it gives CASSFKFGNKQFF.

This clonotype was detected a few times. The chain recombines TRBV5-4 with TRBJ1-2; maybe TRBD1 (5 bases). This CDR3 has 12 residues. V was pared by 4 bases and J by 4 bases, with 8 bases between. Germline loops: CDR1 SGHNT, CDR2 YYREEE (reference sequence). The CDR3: CASSADIYGYTF. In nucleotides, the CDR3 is TGTGCCAGCAGCGCGGACATCTATGGCTACACCTTC.

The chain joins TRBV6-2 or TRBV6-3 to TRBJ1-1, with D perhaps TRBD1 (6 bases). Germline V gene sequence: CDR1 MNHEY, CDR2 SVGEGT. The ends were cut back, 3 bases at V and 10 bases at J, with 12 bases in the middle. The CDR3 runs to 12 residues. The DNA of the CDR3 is TGTGCCAGCAGTTATGCCAGGGGTAGAGCTTTCTTT. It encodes CASSYARGRAFF.

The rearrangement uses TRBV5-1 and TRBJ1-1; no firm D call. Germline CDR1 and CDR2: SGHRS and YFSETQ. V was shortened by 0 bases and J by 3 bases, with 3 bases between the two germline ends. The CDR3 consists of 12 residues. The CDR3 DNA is TGCGCCAGCAGCTTGGGGGACACTGAAGCTTTCTTT. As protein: CASSLGDTEAFF. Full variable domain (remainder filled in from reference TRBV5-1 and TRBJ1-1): KAGVTQTPRYLIKTRGQQVTLSCSPISGHRSVSWYQQTPGQGLQFLFEYFSETQRNKGNFPGRFSGRQFSNSRSEMNVSTLELGDSALYLCASSLGDTEAFFGQGTRLTVV.

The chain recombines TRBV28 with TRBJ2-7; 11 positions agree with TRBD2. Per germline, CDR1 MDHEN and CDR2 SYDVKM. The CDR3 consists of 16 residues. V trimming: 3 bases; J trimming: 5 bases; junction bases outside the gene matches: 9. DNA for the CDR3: TGTGCCAGCAGTTTCTCCGGGCTAGCGGGAGGACACGAGCAGTACTTC. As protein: CASSFSGLAGGHEQYF.

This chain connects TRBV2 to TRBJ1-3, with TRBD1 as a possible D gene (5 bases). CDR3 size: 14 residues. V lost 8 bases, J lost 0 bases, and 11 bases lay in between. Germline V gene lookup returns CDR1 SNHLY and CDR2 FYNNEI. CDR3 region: CASGAGSSGNTIYF. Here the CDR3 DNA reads TGTGCCAGCGGGGCCGGGTCCTCTGGAAACACCATATATTTT.

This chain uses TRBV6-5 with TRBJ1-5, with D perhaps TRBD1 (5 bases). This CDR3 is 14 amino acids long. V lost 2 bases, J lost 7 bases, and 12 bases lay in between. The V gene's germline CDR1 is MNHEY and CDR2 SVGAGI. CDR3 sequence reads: CASSYAGTGQPQHF. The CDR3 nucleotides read TGTGCCAGCAGTTACGCCGGGACGGGACAGCCCCAGCATTTT.

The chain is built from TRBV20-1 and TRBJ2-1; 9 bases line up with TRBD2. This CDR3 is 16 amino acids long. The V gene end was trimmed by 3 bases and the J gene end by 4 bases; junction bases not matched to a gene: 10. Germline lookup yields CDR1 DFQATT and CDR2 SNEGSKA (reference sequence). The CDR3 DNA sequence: TGCAGTGCTAGGGGAAATAGCGGGAGTTTTTACAATGAGCAGTTCTTC. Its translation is CSARGNSGSFYNEQFF.

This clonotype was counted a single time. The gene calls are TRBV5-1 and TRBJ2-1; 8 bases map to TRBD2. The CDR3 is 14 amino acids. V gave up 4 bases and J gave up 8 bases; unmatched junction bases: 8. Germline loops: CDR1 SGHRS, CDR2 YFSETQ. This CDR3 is CASSTRTSLDEQFF. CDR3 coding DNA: TGCGCCAGCAGCACTCGGACTAGCCTCGATGAGCAGTTCTTC.

The CDR3 loop is CASSFDRGQGYTF. CDR3 bases: TGTGCCAGCAGCTTCGACAGGGGCCAGGGCTACACCTTC. V usage is TRBV7-3 and J usage is TRBJ1-2; 8 nucleotides line up with TRBD1. The germline V gene encodes CDR1 SGHTA and CDR2 FQGTGA. This CDR3 is built from 13 residues. Unmatched junction bases numbered 5, after V lost 3 bases and J lost 8 bases.

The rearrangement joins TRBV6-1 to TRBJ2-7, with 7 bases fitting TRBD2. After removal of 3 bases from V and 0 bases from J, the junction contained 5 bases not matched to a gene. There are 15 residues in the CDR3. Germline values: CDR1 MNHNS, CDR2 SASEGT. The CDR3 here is CASSEMAGDSYEQYF. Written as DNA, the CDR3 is TGTGCCAGCAGTGAGATGGCGGGAGACTCCTACGAGCAGTACTTC.

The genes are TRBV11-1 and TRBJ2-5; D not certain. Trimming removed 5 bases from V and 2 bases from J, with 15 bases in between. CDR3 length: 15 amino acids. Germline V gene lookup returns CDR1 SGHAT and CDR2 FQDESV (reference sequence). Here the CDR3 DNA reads TGTGCCAGCAGCACGCGGCCCGACCGACAAGAGACCCAGTACTTC. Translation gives CASSTRPDRQETQYF.

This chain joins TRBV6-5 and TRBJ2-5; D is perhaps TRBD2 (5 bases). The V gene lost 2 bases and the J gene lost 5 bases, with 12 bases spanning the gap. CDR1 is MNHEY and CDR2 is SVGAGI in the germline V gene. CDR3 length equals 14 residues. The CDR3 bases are TGTGCCAGCAGTTACGAAAGGCCGGGGGAGACCCAGTACTTC. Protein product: CASSYERPGETQYF.

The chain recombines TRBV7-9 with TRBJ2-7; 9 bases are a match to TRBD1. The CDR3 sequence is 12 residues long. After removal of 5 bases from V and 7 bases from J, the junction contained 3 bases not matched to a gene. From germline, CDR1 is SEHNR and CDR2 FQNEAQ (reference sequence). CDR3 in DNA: TGTGCCAGCAGCCAGGACAGGGGTGAGCAGTACTTC. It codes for CASSQDRGEQYF.

The CDR3, as DNA: TGTGCCAGTAGTGGGTCCGGGACAGAATTATCCTCCGGGGGCTACACCTTC. Its translation is CASSGSGTELSSGGYTF. The chain joins TRBV19 to TRBJ1-2; TRBD1 aligns across 7 bases. CDR3 length: 17 amino acids. J gave up 8 bases and V 5 bases, and 20 bases lay outside the gene matches. Germline loops: CDR1 LNHDA, CDR2 SQIVND (reference sequence).

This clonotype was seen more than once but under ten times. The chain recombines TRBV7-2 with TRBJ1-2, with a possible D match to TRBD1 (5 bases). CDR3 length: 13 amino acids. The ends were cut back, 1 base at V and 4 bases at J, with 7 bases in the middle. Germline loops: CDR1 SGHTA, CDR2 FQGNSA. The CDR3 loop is CASSLGTPYGYTF. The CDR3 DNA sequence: TGTGCCAGCAGCTTAGGGACACCCTATGGCTACACCTTC.

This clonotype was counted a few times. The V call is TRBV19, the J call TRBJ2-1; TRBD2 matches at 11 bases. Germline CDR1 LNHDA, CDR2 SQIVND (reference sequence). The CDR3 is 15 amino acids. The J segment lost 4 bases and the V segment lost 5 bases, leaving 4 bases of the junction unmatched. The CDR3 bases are TGTGCCAGTAGTGTGGGGACTAGCGGTTACAATGAGCAGTTCTTC. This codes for CASSVGTSGYNEQFF.

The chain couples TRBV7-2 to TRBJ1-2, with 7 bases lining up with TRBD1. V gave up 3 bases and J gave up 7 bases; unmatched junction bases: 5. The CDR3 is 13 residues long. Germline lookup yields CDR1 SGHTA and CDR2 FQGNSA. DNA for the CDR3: TGTGCCAGCAGCTTGGGACAGACCCCTGGCTACACCTTC. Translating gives CASSLGQTPGYTF.

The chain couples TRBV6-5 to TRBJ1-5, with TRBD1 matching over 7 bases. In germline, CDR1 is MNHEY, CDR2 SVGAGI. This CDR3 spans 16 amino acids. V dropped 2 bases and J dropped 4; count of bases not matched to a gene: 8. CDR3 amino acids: CASSYTNRGGNQPQHF. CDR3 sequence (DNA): TGTGCCAGCAGTTACACGAACAGGGGCGGGAATCAGCCCCAGCATTTT.

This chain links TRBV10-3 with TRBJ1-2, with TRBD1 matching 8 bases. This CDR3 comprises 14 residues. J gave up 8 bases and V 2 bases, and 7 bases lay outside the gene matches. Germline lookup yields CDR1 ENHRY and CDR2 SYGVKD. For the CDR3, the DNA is TGTGCCATCAGTGAGCCTAAACAGGGGGAAGGCTACACCTTC. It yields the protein CAISEPKQGEGYTF.

The CDR3 region is CSAAPFRDIQYF. CDR3 in DNA: TGCAGTGCTGCCCCATTCCGAGACATTCAGTACTTC. The chain links TRBV20-1 to TRBJ2-4; D remains unclear. Germline CDR1 DFQATT, CDR2 SNEGSKA (reference sequence). The germline V and J ends were trimmed by 5 bases and 8 bases, with 13 bases remaining between them. This CDR3 is built from 12 residues.

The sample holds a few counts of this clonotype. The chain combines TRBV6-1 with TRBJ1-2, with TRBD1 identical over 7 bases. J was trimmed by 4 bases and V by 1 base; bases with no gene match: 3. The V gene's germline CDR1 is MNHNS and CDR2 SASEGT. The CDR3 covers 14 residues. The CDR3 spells CASSEDRDSYGYTF. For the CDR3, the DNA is TGTGCCAGCAGTGAAGACAGGGACAGCTATGGCTACACCTTC.

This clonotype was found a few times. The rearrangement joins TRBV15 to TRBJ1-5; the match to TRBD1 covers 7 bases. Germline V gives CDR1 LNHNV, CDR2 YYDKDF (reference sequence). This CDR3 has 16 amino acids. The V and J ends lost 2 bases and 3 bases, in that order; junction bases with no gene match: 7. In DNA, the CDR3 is TGTGCCACCAGCAGAAAGACCGGGACAGTCAATCAGCCCCAGCATTTT. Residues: CATSRKTGTVNQPQHF.

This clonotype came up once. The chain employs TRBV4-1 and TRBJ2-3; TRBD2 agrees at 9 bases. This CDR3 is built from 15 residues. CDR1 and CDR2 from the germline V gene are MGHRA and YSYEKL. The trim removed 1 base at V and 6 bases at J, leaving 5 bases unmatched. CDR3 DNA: TGCGCCAGCAGCCAAGGAGCGGGAGGAGGGGATACGCAGTATTTT. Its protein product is CASSQGAGGGDTQYF.

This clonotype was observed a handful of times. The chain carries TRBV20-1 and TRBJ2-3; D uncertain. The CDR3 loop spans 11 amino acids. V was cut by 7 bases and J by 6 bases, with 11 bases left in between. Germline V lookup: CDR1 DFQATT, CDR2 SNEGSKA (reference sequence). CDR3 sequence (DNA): TGCAGTGTGCGGCTGCTCGATACGCAGTATTTT. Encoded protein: CSVRLLDTQYF.

The DNA of the CDR3 is TGTGCCAGCATTGGTCAGTACACAGATACGCAGTATTTT. Protein: CASIGQYTDTQYF. The chain links TRBV6-1 to TRBJ2-3, with D unclear. V was trimmed by 7 bases and J by 2 bases, leaving 10 bases between them. The germline gives CDR1 MNHNS, CDR2 SASEGT. The length of the CDR3 is 13 residues.

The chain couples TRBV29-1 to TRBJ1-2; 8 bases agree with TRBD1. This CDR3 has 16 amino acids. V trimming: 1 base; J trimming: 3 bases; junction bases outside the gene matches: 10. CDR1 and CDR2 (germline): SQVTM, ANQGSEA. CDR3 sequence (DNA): TGCAGCGTTGAAGTGTCCCCGGACAGGGCCTACTATGGCTACACCTTC. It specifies CSVEVSPDRAYYGYTF.